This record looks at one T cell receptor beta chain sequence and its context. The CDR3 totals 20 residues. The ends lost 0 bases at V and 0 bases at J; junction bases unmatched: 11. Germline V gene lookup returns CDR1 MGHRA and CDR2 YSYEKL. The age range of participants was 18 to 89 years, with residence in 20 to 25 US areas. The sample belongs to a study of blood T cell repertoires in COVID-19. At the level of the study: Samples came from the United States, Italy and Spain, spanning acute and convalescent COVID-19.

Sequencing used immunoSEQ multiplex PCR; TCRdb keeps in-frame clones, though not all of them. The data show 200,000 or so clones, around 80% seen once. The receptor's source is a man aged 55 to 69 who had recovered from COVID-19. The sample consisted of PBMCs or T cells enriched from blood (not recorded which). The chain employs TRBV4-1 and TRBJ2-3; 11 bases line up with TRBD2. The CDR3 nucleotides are TGCGCCAGCAGCCAAGATGCTAGCGGGGGGCTTCGGATAAGCACAGATACGCAGTATTTT. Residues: CASSQDASGGLRISTDTQYF.